This is a list of T cell receptor beta chains from one sample in a study of T cells in Graves' hyperthyroidism and ophthalmopathy. TCRdb re-called the multiplex PCR reads through MiXCR, storing one row per CDR3 protein. This sample has roughly 250,000 distinct CDR3 sequences; 13% to 15% occur once, and the top ten carry roughly 13%. The sequencing input was blood. These receptors were collected from a woman between 35 and 50 years old with Graves' hyperthyroidism that later progressed to Graves' ophthalmopathy. Each CDR3 is given with its conserved first and last residue. D genes are given only for firm matches. Expanded clones are given a class, and other clones once, few, many or no size at all.

TRBJ2-2,TRBD1,few,TRBV10-3,TGTGCCATCAGACCGGCCGGGACAGGGGGAACCGGGGAGCTGTTTTTT,CAIRPAGTGGTGELFF
TRBJ2-1,.,many,TRBV11-2,TGTGCCAGCAGCTCGAATAGGGGTTACAATGAGCAGTTCTTC,CASSSNRGYNEQFF
TRBJ2-3,.,many,TRBV11-2,TGTGCCAGCAGCTTCGGTTGGGGCGGCACAGATACGCAGTATTTT,CASSFGWGGTDTQYF
TRBJ2-7,.,many,TRBV5-5,TGTGCCAGCAGCTTAGTGGCAGGACTGGAGCAGTACTTC,CASSLVAGLEQYF
TRBJ1-6,TRBD1,many,TRBV28,TGTGCCAGCAGTTTACCGACAGGGAAAGGATTGACCTATAATTCACCCCTCCACTTT,CASSLPTGKGLTYNSPLHF
TRBJ2-2,.,many,TRBV5-1,TGCGCCAGCAGCTTGAGCCTAAACAAGGAGGAGCTGTTTTTT,CASSLSLNKEELFF
TRBJ2-5,TRBD2,many,TRBV3-1,TGTGCCAGCAGCCACGGACTAGCGGTGGCGGAGACCCAGTACTTC,CASSHGLAVAETQYF
TRBJ2-3,.,many,TRBV2,TGTGCCACCAGAAAGAGACAGACGACCGATACGCAGTATTTT,CATRKRQTTDTQYF
TRBJ2-5,.,many,TRBV19,TGTGCCAGTAGTGTACATGGTGGCAGGGAGACCCAGTACTTC,CASSVHGGRETQYF
TRBJ2-7,.,many,TRBV7-7,TGTGCTAGCAGCTCAAACAGGCTTACGGGCCACGAGCAGTACTTC,CASSSNRLTGHEQYF
TRBJ2-7,.,many,TRBV4-1,TGCGCCAGCAGCCAAGGGGAACCAAGGCTTCTCTACGAGCAGTACTTC,CASSQGEPRLLYEQYF
TRBJ2-5,TRBD2,.,TRBV18,TGTGCCAGCTCACACCTCCAACTAGCGGGAGTGTCGGAGACCCAGTACTTC,CASSHLQLAGVSETQYF
TRBJ2-1,.,few,TRBV9,TGTGCCAGCAGCGTAGGGAGTTCACACGCCGGTGAGCAGTTCTTC,CASSVGSSHAGEQFF
TRBJ1-5,.,many,TRBV19,TGTGCCAGTAGTATTTGGACAGCCAGCAATCAGCCCCAGCATTTT,CASSIWTASNQPQHF
TRBJ2-7,TRBD2,.,TRBV7-8,TGTGCCAGCAGCAAACTAGCGGGGTCTTACGAGCAGTACTTC,CASSKLAGSYEQYF
TRBJ2-4,.,many,TRBV11-2,TGTGCCAGCAGCTTAGATGGGTGGGGCAGAAACATTCAGTACTTC,CASSLDGWGRNIQYF
TRBJ2-5,.,many,TRBV28,TGTGCCAGCAGTTCAACTTATTCCGGGCAGACCCAGTACTTC,CASSSTYSGQTQYF
TRBJ1-1,.,many,TRBV27,TGTGCCAGCAGTCCTCGACAGTTAAGAGACACTGAAGCTTTCTTT,CASSPRQLRDTEAFF
TRBJ1-3,.,.,TRBV7-6,TGTGCCAGCAGCTTAGCGGTGGGCTCTGGAAACACCATATATTTT,CASSLAVGSGNTIYF
TRBJ2-7,.,many,TRBV28,TGTGCCAGCAGTCGCCCATTAGGGGCCTACGAGCAGTACTTC,CASSRPLGAYEQYF
TRBJ2-1,.,few,TRBV7-9,TGTGCCAGCAGCTTACCGCCCAATGAGCAGCTCTTC,CASSLPPNEQLF
TRBJ2-3,TRBD2,.,TRBV7-2,TGTGCCAGCAGCTTACGGGGCGGGAGGGCAGATACGCAGTATTTT,CASSLRGGRADTQYF
TRBJ2-1,.,many,TRBV29-1,TGCAGCGTCATTACAGACTGGGTGGGGGACAATGAGCAGTTCTTC,CSVITDWVGDNEQFF
TRBJ2-4,.,many,TRBV11-3,TGTGCCAGCAGCAAATTTGGGGGACGAGCCAAAAACATTCAGTACTTC,CASSKFGGRAKNIQYF
TRBJ1-5,.,few,TRBV20-1,TGCAGTGCCCCGGACAGCGTGGGCAATCAGCCCCAGCATTTT,CSAPDSVGNQPQHF
TRBJ2-5,.,many,TRBV5-1,TGCGCCAGCAGCTCACTCGGAGTGGGGGAGTACTTC,CASSSLGVGEYF
TRBJ1-1,TRBD1,many,TRBV10-2,TGCGCCAGCAGCTCCCGGGACAGGGGCGTTATGAACACTGAAGCTTTCTTT,CASSSRDRGVMNTEAFF
TRBJ2-5,.,.,TRBV5-1,TGCGCCAGCAGCGGGGAAGGGCGGACGTCTCAAGAGACCCAGTACTTC,CASSGEGRTSQETQYF
TRBJ2-3,.,.,TRBV11-3,TGTGCCAGCAGGTATACAGATACGCAGTATTTT,CASRYTDTQYF
TRBJ2-1,TRBD2,many,TRBV3-1,TGTGCCAGCAGTCGCGGGTCTAGCGGGAGTTCAGTGGAGTTCTTC,CASSRGSSGSSVEFF
TRBJ1-5,.,many,TRBV12-3/TRBV12-4,TGTGCCAGCAGTACCAGGGCGGGGGGGACCTTCCTCGGGGGCAATCAGCCCCAGCATTTT,CASSTRAGGTFLGGNQPQHF
TRBJ2-3,.,many,TRBV2,TGTGCCAGCAGTGACAGGACGGATACGCAGTATTTT,CASSDRTDTQYF
TRBJ2-7,.,many,TRBV5-5,TGTGCCAGCAGCCAGACAGCCAGGAGCTCCTACGAGCAGTACTTC,CASSQTARSSYEQYF
TRBJ1-4,TRBD1,many,TRBV27,TGTGCCAGCGGTTACACAGGGGGCGCGCAACTGTTTTTT,CASGYTGGAQLFF
TRBJ2-6,.,many,TRBV7-9,TGTGCCAGCAGCCAACAAGTAAGGACCTCTGGGGCCAACGTCCTGACTTTC,CASSQQVRTSGANVLTF
TRBJ2-7,TRBD2,many,TRBV3-1,TGTGCCAGCAGCCTGTCTAGCGGCGCAATGGTCGAGCAGTACTTC,CASSLSSGAMVEQYF
TRBJ2-2,TRBD1,many,TRBV5-1,TGCGCCAGCAGAAAAGGAAGGGACAGGGGTACCGGGGAGCTGTTTTTT,CASRKGRDRGTGELFF
TRBJ2-7,.,many,TRBV5-8,TGTGCCAGCAGCTTCCCGCGTTCGCTGCTTTCCTACGAGCAGTACTTC,CASSFPRSLLSYEQYF